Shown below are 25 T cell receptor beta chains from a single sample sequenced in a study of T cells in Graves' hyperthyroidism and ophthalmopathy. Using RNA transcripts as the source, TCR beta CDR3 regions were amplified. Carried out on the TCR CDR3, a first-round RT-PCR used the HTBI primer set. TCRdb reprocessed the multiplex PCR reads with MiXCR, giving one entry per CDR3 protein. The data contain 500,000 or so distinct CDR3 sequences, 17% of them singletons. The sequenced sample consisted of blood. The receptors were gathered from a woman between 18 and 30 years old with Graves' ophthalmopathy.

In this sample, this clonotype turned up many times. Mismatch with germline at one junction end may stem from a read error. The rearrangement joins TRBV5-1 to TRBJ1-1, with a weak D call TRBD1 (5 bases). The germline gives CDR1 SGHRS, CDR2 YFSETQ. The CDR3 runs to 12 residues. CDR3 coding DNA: TGTGCCAGCAGTCCCCAGGGCGCTGAAGCTTTCTTT. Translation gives CASSPQGAEAFF.

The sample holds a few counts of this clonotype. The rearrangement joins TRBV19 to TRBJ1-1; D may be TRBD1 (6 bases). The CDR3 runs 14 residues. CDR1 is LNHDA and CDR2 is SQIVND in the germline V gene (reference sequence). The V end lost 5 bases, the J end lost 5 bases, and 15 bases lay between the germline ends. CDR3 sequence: CASSATGPGTEAFF. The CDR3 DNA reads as TGTGCCAGTAGTGCAACAGGGCCTGGAACTGAAGCTTTCTTT. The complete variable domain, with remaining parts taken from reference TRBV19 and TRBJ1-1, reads DGGITQSPKYLFRKEGQNVTLSCEQNLNHDAMYWYRQDPGQGLRLIYYSQIVNDFQKGDIAEGYSVSREKKESFPLTVTSAQKNPTAFYLCASSATGPGTEAFFGQGTRLTVV.

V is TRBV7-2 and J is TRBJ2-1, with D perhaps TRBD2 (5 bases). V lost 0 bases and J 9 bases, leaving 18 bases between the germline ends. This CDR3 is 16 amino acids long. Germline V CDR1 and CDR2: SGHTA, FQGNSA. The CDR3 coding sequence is TGTGCCAGCAGCTTAGCAACGAGACTTCGAGCGGCTGAGCAGTTCTTC. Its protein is CASSLATRLRAAEQFF. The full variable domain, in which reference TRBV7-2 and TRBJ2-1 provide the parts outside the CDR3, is GAGVSQSPSNKVTEKGKDVELRCDPISGHTALYWYRQSLGQGLEFLIYFQGNSAPDKSGLPSDRFSAERTGGSVSTLTIQRTQQEDSAVYLCASSLATRLRAAEQFFGPGTRLTVL.

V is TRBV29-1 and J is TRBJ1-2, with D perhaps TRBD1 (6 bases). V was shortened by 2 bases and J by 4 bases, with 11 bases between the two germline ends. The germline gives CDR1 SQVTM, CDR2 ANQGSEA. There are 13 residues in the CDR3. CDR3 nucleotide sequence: TGCAGCGTTGAACCCGGGGGCGGCTATGGCTACACCTTC. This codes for CSVEPGGGYGYTF.

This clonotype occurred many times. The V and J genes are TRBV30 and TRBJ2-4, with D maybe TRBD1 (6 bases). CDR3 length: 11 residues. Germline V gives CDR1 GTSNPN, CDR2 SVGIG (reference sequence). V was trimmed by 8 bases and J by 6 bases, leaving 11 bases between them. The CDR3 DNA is TGTGCCGGGGACAACACAAACATTCAGTACTTC. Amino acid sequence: CAGDNTNIQYF.

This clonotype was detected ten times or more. CDR3 loop: CATSRDRGRIYEQYF. As DNA, the CDR3 is TGTGCCACCAGCAGAGATAGGGGACGGATCTACGAGCAGTACTTC. The V call is TRBV15, the J call TRBJ2-7, with D perhaps TRBD1 or TRBD2 (5 bases each). Looked up from germline, CDR1 is LNHNV and CDR2 is YYDKDF (reference sequence). This CDR3 is built from 15 residues. Trimming stripped 0 bases from V and 3 bases from J, with 12 bases between.

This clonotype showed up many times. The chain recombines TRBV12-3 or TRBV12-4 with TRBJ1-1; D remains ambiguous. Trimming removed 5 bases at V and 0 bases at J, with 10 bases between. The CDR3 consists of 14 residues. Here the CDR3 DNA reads TGTGCCAGCAGTATTGGACCCATGAACACTGAAGCTTTCTTT. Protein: CASSIGPMNTEAFF.

The CDR3 nucleotides read TGTGCCAGCAGCCAAGCAGGGCCCGGGGTCGGCTACACCTTC. Encoded protein: CASSQAGPGVGYTF. The V call is TRBV14, the J call TRBJ1-2; weak D call: TRBD1 (5 bases). The germline V gene has CDR1 SGHDN and CDR2 FVKESK. The CDR3 sequence is 14 residues long. Trimming stripped 1 base from V and 8 bases from J, with 14 bases between.

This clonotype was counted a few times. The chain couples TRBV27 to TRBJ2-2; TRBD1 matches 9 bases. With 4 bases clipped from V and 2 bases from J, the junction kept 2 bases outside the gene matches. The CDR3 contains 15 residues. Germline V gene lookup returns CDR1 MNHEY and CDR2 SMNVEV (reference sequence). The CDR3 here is CASSWDRANTGELFF. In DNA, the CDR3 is TGTGCCAGCAGTTGGGACAGGGCAAACACCGGGGAGCTGTTTTTT.

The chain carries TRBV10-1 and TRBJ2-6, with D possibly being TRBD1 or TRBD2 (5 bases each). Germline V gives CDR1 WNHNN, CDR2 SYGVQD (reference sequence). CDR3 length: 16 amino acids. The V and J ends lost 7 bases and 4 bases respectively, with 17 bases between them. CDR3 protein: CASTPGAEGGANVLTF. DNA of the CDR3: TGCGCCAGCACCCCCGGGGCTGAAGGGGGGGCCAACGTCCTGACTTTC.

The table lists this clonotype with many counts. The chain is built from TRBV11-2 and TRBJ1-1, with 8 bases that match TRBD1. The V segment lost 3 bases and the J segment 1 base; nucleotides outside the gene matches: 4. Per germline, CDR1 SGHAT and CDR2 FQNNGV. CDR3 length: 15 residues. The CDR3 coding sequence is TGTGCCAGCAGCTTTGGACAGGGAGGGAACACTGAAGCTTTCTTT. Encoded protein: CASSFGQGGNTEAFF.

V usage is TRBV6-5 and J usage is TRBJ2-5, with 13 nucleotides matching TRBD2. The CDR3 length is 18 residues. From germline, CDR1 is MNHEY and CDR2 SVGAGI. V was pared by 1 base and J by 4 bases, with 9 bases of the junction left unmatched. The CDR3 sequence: CASSYLTSGGPLRETQYF. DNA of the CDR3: TGTGCCAGCAGTTACTTGACTAGCGGGGGGCCGTTGAGAGAGACCCAGTACTTC.

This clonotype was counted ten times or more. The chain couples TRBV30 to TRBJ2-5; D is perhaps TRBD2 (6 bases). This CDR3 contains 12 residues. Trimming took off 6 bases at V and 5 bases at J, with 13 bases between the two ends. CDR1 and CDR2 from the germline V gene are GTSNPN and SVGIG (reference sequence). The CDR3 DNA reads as TGTGCCTGTTCGGAGGGCCGTGAGACCCAGTACTTC. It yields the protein CACSEGRETQYF. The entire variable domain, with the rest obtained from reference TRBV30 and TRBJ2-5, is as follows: SQTIHQWPATLVQPVGSPLSLECTVEGTSNPNLYWYRQAAGRGLQLLFYSVGIGQISSEVPQNLSASRPQDRQFILSSKKLLLSDSGFYLCACSEGRETQYFGPGTRLLVL.

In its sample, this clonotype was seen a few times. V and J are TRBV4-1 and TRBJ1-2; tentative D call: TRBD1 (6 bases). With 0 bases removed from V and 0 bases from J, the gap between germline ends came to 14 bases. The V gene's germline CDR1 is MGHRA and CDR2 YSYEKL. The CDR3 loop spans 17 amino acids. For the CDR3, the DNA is TGCGCCAGCAGCCAAGATGCGCGGACAGTCCCTAACTATGGCTACACCTTC. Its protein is CASSQDARTVPNYGYTF.

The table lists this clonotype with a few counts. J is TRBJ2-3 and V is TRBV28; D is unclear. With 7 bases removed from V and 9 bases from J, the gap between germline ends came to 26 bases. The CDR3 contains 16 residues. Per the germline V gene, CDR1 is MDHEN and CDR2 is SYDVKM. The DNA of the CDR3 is TGTGCCAGCACCCCAAGATCGGGTATCCTGAGCTTGACGCAGTATTTT. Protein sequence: CASTPRSGILSLTQYF.

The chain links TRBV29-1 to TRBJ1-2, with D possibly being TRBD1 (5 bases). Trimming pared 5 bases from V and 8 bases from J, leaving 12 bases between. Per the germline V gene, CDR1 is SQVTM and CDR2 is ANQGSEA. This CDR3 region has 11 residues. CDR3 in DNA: TGCAGCGTTTCGACAGAGGGAGGCTACACCTTC. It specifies CSVSTEGGYTF.

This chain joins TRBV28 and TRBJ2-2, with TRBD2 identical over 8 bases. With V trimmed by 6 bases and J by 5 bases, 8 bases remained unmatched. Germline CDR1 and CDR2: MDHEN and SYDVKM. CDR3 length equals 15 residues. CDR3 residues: CASRLTASGTGELFF. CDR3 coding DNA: TGTGCCAGCAGACTCACCGCTAGCGGGACCGGGGAGCTGTTTTTT. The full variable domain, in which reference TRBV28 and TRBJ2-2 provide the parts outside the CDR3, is DVKVTQSSRYLVKRTGEKVFLECVQDMDHENMFWYRQDPGLGLRLIYFSYDVKMKEKGDIPEGYSVSREKKERFSLILESASTNQTSMYLCASRLTASGTGELFFGEGSRLTVL.

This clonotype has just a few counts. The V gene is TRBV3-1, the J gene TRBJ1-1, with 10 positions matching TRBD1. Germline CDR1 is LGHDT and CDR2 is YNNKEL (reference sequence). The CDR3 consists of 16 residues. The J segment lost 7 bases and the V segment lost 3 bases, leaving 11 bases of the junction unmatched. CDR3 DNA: TGTGCCAGCAGCCACAGTCCCGGGACAGGGGCCGGTGAAGCTTTCTTT. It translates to CASSHSPGTGAGEAFF.

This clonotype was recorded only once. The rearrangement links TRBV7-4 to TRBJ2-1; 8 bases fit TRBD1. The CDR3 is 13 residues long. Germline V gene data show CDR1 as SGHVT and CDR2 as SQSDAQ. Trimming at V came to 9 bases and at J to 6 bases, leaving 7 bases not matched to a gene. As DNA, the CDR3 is TGTGCCAGTTCCAGGGGACAGGTCAATGAGCAGTTCTTC. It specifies CASSRGQVNEQFF.

CDR3 protein: CASNPAGEGEQYF. The CDR3 nucleotides are TGTGCCAGTAATCCTGCAGGAGAGGGCGAGCAGTACTTC. The chain uses TRBV19 and TRBJ2-7, with a possible D match to TRBD2 (5 bases). V dropped 7 bases and J dropped 6 bases, with 16 bases sitting between them. The germline V gene encodes CDR1 LNHDA and CDR2 SQIVND (reference sequence). The CDR3 sequence is 13 residues long.

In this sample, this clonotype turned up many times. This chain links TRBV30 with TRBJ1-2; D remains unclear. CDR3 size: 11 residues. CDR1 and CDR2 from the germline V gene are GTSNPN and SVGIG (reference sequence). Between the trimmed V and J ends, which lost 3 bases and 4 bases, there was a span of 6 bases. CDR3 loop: CAWSKGYGYTF. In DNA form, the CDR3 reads TGTGCCTGGAGCAAGGGCTATGGCTACACCTTC.

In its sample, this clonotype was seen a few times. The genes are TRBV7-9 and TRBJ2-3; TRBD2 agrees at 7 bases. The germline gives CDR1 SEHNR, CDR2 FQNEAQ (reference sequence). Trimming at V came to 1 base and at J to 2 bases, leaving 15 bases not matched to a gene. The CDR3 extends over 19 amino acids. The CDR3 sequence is CASSLGDFSGAGVTDTQYF. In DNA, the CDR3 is TGTGCCAGCAGCTTAGGGGACTTCAGCGGCGCGGGGGTCACAGATACGCAGTATTTT.

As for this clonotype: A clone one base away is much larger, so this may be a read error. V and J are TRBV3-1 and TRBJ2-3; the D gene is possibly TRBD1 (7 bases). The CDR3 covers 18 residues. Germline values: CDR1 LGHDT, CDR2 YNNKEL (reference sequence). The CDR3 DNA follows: TGTGCCAGCAGCCAAGTGTCCGGGACAGCAACTAGCACAGATATGCAGTATTTT. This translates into CASSQVSGTATSTDMQYF.

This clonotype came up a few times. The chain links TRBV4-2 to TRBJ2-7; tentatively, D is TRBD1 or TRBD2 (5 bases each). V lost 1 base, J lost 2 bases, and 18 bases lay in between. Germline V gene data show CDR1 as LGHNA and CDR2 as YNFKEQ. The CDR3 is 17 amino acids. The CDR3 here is CASSQAPPGRIAYEQYF. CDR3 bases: TGTGCCAGCAGCCAAGCCCCACCGGGACGGATAGCCTACGAGCAGTACTTC.

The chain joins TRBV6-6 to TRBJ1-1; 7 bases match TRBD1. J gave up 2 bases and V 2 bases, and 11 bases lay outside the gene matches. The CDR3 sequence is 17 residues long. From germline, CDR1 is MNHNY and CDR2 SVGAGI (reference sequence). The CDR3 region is CASSYKGQSIVNTEAFF. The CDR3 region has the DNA TGTGCCAGCAGTTACAAGGGACAGTCAATTGTAAACACTGAAGCTTTCTTT.